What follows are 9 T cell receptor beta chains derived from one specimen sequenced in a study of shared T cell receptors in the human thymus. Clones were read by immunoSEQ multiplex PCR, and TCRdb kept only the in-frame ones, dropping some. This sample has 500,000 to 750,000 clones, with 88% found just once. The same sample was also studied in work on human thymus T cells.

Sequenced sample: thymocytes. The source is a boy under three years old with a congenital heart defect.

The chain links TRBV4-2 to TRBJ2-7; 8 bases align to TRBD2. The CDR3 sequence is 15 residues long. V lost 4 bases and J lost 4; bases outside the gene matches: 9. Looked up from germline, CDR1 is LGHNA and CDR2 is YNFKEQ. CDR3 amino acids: CASSLRGGATYEQYF. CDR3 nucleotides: TGTGCCAGCAGCCTACGGGGGGGCGCTACTTACGAGCAGTACTTC.

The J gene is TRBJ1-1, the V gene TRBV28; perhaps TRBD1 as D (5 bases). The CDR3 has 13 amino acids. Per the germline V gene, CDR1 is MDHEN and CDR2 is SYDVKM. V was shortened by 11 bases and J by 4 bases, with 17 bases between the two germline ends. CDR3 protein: CAAWERGGTEAFF. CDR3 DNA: TGTGCCGCCTGGGAGCGGGGCGGCACTGAAGCTTTCTTT.

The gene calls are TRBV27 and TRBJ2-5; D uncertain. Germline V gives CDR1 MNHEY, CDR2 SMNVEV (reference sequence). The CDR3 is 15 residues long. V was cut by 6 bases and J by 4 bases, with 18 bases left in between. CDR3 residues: CASSRQPTLGETQYF. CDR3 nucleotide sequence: TGTGCCAGCAGCCGGCAGCCGACGCTAGGAGAGACCCAGTACTTC.

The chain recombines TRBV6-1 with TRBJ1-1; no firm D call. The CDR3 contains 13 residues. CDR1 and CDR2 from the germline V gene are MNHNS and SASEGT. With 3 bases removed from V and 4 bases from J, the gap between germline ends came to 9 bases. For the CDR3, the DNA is TGTGCCAGCAGTGAGGGCTACAGCACTGAAGCTTTCTTT. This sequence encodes CASSEGYSTEAFF.

The CDR3 DNA reads as TGTGCCAGCAGCTTGGCCCTATCTGGGGCCAACGTCCTGACTTTC. Its translation: CASSLALSGANVLTF. This chain connects TRBV5-6 to TRBJ2-6, with D unclear. CDR1 is SGHDT and CDR2 is YYEEEE in the germline V gene. This CDR3 is built from 15 residues. Trimming stripped 0 bases from V and 1 base from J, with 5 bases between. The full variable domain, completed using reference TRBV5-6 and TRBJ2-6, is DAGVTQSPTHLIKTRGQQVTLRCSPKSGHDTVSWYQQALGQGPQFIFQYYEEEERQRGNFPDRFSGHQFPNYSSELNVNALLLGDSALYLCASSLALSGANVLTFGAGSRLTVL.

The CDR3, as DNA: TGTGCCAGCAGCTTAACAGGGGGTGGGAGCAATCAGCCCCAGCATTTT. Amino acid sequence: CASSLTGGGSNQPQHF. The V and J genes are TRBV5-8 and TRBJ1-5, with 8 nucleotides matching TRBD1. The CDR3 covers 16 residues. Germline CDR1 SGHTS, CDR2 YDEGEE. J gave up 1 base and V 2 bases, and 5 bases lay outside the gene matches. The full variable domain, with the rest looked up from reference TRBV5-8 and TRBJ1-5, is EAGVTQSPTHLIKTRGQQATLRCSPISGHTSVYWYQQALGLGLQFLLWYDEGEERNRGNFPPRFSGRQFPNYSSELNVNALELEDSALYLCASSLTGGGSNQPQHFGDGTRLSIL.

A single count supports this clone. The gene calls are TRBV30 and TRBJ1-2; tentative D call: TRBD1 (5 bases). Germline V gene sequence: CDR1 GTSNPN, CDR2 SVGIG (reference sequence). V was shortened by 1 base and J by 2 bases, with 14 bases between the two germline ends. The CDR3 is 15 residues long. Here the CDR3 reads CAWSGKTERNYGYTF. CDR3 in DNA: TGTGCCTGGAGTGGAAAGACAGAGCGAAACTATGGCTACACCTTC. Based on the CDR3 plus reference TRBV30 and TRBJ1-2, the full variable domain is SQTIHQWPATLVQPVGSPLSLECTVEGTSNPNLYWYRQAAGRGLQLLFYSVGIGQISSEVPQNLSASRPQDRQFILSSKKLLLSDSGFYLCAWSGKTERNYGYTFGSGTRLTVV.

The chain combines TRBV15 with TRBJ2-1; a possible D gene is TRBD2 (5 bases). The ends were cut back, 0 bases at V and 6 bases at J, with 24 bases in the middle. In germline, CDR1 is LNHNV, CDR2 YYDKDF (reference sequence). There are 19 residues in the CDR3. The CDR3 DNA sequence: TGTGCCACCAGCAGAGATAGGTCGGTGTGGACTCGCGAAGGCAATGAGCAGTTCTTC. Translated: CATSRDRSVWTREGNEQFF.

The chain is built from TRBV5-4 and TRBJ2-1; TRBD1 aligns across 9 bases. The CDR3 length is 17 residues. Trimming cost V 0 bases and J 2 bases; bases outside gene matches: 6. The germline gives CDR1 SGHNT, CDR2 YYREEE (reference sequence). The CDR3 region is CASSLVVGDRAYNEQFF. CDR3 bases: TGTGCCAGCAGCTTGGTGGTCGGGGACAGGGCCTACAATGAGCAGTTCTTC.